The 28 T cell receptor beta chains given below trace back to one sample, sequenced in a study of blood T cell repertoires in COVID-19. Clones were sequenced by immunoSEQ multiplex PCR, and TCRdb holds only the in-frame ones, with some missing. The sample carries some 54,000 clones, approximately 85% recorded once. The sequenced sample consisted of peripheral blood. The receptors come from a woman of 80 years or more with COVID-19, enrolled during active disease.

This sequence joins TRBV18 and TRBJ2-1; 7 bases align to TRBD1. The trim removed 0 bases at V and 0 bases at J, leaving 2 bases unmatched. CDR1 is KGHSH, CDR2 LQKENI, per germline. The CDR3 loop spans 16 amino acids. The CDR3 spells CASSPPQGSSYNEQFF. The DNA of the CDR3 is TGTGCCAGCTCACCACCACAGGGGAGCTCCTACAATGAGCAGTTCTTC. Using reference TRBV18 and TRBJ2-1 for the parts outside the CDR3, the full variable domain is NAGVMQNPRHLVRRRGQEARLRCSPMKGHSHVYWYRQLPEEGLKFMVYLQKENIIDESGMPKERFSAEFPKEGPSILRIQQVVRGDSAAYFCASSPPQGSSYNEQFFGPGTRLTVL.

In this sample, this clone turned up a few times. For the CDR3, the DNA is TGTGCCAGCAGTGGGAGGGCGGGGCTCACAGATACGCAGTATTTT. It specifies CASSGRAGLTDTQYF. This chain uses TRBV27 with TRBJ2-3, with TRBD2 matching over 7 bases. The length of the CDR3 is 15 residues. Unmatched junction bases numbered 7, after V lost 5 bases and J lost 2 bases. Germline V lookup: CDR1 MNHEY, CDR2 SMNVEV (reference sequence).

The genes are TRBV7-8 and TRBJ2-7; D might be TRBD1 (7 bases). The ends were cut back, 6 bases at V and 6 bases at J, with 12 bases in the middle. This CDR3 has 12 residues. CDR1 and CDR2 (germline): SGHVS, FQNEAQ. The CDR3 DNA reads TGTGCCAGCAGTTCAGGGGGGTCCGAGCAGTACTTC. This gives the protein CASSSGGSEQYF.

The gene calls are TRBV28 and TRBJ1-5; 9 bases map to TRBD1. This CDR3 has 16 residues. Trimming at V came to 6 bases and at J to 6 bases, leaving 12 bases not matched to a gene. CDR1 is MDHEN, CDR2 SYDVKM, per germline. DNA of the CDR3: TGTGCCAGCAGATCCACGAGGACAGGGGTGAGTCAGCCCCAGCATTTT. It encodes CASRSTRTGVSQPQHF.

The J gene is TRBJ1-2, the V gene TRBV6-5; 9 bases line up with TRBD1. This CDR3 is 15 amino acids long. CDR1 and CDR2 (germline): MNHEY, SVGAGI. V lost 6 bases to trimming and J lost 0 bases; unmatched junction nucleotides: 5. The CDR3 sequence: CASRDRGLANYGYTF. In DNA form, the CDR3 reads TGTGCCAGCAGGGACAGGGGATTAGCTAACTATGGCTACACCTTC.

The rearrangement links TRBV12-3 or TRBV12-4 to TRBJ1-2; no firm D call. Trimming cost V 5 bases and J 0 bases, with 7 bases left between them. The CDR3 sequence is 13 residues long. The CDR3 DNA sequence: TGTGCCAGCAGTGTGATAGCTAACTATGGCTACACCTTC. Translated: CASSVIANYGYTF.

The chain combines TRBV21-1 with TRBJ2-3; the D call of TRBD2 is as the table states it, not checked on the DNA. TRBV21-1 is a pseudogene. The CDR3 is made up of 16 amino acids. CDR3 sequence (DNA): TGTGCCAGCAGCAAAGCGCAGGGAATAAGGGAGGGTACGCAGTATTTT. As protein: CASSKAQGIREGTQYF.

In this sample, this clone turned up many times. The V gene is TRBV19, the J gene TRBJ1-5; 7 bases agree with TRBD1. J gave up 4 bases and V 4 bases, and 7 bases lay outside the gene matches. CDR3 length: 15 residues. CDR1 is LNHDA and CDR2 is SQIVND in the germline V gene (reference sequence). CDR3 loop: CASSSRDSFNQPQHF. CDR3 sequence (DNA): TGTGCCAGTAGTAGCCGGGACAGTTTTAATCAGCCCCAGCATTTT.

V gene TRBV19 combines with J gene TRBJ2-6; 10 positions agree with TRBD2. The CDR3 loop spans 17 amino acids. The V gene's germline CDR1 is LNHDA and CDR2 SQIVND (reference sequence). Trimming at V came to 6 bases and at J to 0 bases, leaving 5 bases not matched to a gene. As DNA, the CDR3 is TGTGCCAGTAGAAGTAGCGGGAGGAGCTCTGGGGCCAACGTCCTGACTTTC. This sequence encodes CASRSSGRSSGANVLTF.

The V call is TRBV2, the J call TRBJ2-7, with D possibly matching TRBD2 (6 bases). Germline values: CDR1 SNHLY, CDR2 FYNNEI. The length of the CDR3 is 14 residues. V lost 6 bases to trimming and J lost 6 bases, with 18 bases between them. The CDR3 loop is CASSPYRGDSEQYF. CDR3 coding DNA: TGTGCCAGCAGCCCATACCGCGGGGATTCCGAGCAGTACTTC.

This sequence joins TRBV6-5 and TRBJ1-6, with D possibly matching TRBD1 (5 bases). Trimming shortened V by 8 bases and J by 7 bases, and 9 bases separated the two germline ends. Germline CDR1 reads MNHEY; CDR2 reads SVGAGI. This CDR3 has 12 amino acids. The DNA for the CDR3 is TGTGCCAGCCAGACAGTAAATTCACCCCTCCACTTT. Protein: CASQTVNSPLHF.

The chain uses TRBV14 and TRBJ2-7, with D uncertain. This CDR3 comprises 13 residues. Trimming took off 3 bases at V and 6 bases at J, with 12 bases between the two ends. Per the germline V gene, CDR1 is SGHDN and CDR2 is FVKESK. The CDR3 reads CASSQQLSGEQYF. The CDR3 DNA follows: TGTGCCAGCAGCCAGCAACTTTCGGGCGAGCAGTACTTC.

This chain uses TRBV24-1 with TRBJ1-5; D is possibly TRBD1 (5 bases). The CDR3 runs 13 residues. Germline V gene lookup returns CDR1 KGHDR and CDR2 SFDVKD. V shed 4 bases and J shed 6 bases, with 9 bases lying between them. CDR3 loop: CATSDREAQPQHF. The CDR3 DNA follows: TGTGCCACCAGTGACAGGGAGGCTCAGCCCCAGCATTTT.

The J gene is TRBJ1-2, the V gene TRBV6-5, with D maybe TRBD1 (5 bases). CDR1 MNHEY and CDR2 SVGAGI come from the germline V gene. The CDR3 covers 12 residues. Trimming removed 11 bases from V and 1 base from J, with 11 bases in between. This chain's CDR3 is CASGGGNYGYTF. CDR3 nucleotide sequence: TGTGCCTCCGGGGGGGGTAACTATGGCTACACCTTC.

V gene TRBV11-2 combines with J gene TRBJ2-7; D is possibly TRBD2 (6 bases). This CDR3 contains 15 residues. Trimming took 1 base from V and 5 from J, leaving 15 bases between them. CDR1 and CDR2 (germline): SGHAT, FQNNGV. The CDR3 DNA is TGTGCCAGCAGCTTAGTGCGGGGAATGGGCCACGAGCAGTACTTC. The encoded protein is CASSLVRGMGHEQYF. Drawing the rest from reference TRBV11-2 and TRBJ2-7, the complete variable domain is EAGVAQSPRYKIIEKRQSVAFWCNPISGHATLYWYQQILGQGPKLLIQFQNNGVVDDSQLPKDRFSAERLKGVDSTLKIQPAKLEDSAVYLCASSLVRGMGHEQYFGPGTRLTVT.

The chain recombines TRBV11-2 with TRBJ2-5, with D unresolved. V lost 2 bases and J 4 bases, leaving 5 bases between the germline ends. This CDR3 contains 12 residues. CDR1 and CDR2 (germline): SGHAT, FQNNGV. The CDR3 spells CASSLMAETQYF. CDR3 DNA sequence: TGTGCCAGCAGCTTAATGGCAGAGACCCAGTACTTC. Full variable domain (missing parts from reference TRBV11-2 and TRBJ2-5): EAGVAQSPRYKIIEKRQSVAFWCNPISGHATLYWYQQILGQGPKLLIQFQNNGVVDDSQLPKDRFSAERLKGVDSTLKIQPAKLEDSAVYLCASSLMAETQYFGPGTRLLVL.

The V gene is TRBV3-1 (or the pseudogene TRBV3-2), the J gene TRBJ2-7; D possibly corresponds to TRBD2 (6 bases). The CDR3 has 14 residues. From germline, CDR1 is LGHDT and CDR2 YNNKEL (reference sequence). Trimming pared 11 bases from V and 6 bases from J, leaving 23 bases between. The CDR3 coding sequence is TGTGCCTCCTCACCGGGGACTCTTTTCGGCGAGCAGTACTTC. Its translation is CASSPGTLFGEQYF.

CDR3 in amino acids: CSASDGGAYEQYF. The CDR3 DNA reads as TGCAGTGCTAGTGATGGGGGGGCCTACGAGCAGTACTTC. This chain links TRBV20-1 with TRBJ2-7; 7 bases agree with TRBD2. Germline V lookup: CDR1 DFQATT, CDR2 SNEGSKA (reference sequence). Trimming took 3 bases from V and 2 from J; bases not matched to a gene: 4. This CDR3 is 13 amino acids long.

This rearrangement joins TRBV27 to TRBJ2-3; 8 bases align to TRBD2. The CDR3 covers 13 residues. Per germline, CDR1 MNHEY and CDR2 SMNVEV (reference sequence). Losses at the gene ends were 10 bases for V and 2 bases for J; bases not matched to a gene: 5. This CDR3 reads CAIGTSDTDTQYF. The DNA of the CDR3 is TGTGCCATCGGGACTAGTGACACAGATACGCAGTATTTT.

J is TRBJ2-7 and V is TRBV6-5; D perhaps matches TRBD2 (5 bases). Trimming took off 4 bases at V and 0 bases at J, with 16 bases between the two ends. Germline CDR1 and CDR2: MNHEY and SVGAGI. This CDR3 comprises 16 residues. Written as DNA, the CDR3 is TGTGCCAGCAGTTCCCCGGGCAGAGGGAGCTCCTACGAGCAGTACTTC. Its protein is CASSSPGRGSSYEQYF.

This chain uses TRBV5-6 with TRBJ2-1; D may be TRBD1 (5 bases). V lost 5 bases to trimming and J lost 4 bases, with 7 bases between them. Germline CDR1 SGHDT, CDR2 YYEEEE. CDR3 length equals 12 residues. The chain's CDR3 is CASSSGYNEQFF. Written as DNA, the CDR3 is TGTGCCAGCAGTTCAGGGTACAATGAGCAGTTCTTC.

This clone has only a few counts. The chain's CDR3 is CASTGLGAGTINEQFF. The CDR3 DNA reads as TGTGCCAGTACAGGACTAGGGGCTGGGACTATCAATGAGCAGTTCTTC. The chain has TRBV19 and TRBJ2-1; TRBD2 matches 7 bases. In germline, CDR1 is LNHDA, CDR2 SQIVND (reference sequence). CDR3 length: 16 residues. After removal of 7 bases from V and 6 bases from J, the junction contained 15 bases not matched to a gene.

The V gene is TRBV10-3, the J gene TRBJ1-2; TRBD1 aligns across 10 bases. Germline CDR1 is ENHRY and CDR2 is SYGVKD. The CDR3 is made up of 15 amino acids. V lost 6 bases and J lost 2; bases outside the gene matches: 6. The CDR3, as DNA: TGTGCCATCAGCAGTTTGGGACAGGGGAACTATGGCTACACCTTC. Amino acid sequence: CAISSLGQGNYGYTF.

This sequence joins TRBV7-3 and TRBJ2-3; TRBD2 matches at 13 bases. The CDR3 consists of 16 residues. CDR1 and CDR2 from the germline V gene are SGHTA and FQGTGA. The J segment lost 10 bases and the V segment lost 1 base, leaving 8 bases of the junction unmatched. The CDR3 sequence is CASSLNSGTSGTAQYF. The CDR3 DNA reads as TGTGCCAGCAGCTTAAATTCCGGGACTAGCGGGACCGCGCAGTATTTT.

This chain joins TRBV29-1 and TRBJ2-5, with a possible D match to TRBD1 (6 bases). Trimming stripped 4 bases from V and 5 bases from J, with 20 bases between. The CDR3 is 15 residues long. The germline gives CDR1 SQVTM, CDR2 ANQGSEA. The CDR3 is CSVAVRVGGQETQYF. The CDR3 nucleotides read TGCAGCGTTGCCGTACGAGTAGGAGGACAGGAGACCCAGTACTTC.

CDR3 residues: CASKGREGAFF. Written as DNA, the CDR3 is TGTGCCAGTAAGGGCAGGGAAGGAGCTTTCTTT. V and J are TRBV19 and TRBJ1-1; D is perhaps TRBD1 (5 bases). Germline CDR1 reads LNHDA; CDR2 reads SQIVND (reference sequence). This CDR3 region has 11 residues. The germline V and J ends were trimmed by 7 bases and 10 bases, with 13 bases remaining between them. Together with reference TRBV19 and TRBJ1-1, the CDR3 gives the full variable domain: DGGITQSPKYLFRKEGQNVTLSCEQNLNHDAMYWYRQDPGQGLRLIYYSQIVNDFQKGDIAEGYSVSREKKESFPLTVTSAQKNPTAFYLCASKGREGAFFGQGTRLTVV.

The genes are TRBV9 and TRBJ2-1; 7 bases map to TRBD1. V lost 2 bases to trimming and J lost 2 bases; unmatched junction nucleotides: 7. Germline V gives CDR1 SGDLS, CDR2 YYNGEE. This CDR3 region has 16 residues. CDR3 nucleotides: TGTGCCAGCAGCGTTGGGACAGCGTACCCCTACAATGAGCAGTTCTTC. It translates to CASSVGTAYPYNEQFF.

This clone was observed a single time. For the CDR3, the DNA is TGCGCCAGCAGTGAGTCGAGTTCGGCAGATACGCAGTATTTT. Translating gives CASSESSSADTQYF. The V gene is TRBV10-1, the J gene TRBJ2-3; the D is unclear. V lost 0 bases and J 4 bases, leaving 8 bases between the germline ends. The CDR3 is 14 amino acids. Germline CDR1 WNHNN, CDR2 SYGVQD (reference sequence).